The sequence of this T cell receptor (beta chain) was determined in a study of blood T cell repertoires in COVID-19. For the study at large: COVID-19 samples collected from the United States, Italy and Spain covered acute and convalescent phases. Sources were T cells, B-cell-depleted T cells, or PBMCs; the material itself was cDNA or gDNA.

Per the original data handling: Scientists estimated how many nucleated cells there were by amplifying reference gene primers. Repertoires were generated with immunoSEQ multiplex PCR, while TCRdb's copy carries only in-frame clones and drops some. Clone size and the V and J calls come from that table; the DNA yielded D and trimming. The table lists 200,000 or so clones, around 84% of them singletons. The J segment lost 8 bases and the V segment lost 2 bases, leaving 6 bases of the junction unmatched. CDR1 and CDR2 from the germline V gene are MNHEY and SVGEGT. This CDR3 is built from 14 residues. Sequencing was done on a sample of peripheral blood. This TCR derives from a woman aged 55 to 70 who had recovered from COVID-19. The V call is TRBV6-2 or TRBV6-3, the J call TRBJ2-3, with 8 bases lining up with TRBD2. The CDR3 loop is CASSYGRGGSTQYF. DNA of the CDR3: TGTGCCAGCAGTTACGGACGGGGGGGGTCTACGCAGTATTTT.